These 22 T cell receptor beta chains originate from one sample sequenced in a study of spatial heterogeneity in lung cancer. Time point described: blood at routine non-recurrence follow-up after resection. TCRdb re-derived calls from the 5' RACE reads in MiXCR, one entry per CDR3 protein. The data show approximately 43,000 distinct CDR3 sequences, with approximately 10% seen just once and approximately 17% held by the top ten. Sequencing used PBMCs, obtained at follow-up. The receptors stem from a female donor with early-stage non-small cell lung cancer.

The rearrangement uses TRBV20-1 and TRBJ1-4, with D hard to call. Germline V gene lookup returns CDR1 DFQATT and CDR2 SNEGSKA (reference sequence). The CDR3 is 12 residues long. V lost 1 base to trimming and J lost 13 bases, with 13 bases between them. CDR3 sequence reads: CSARALTGILFF. The CDR3 DNA sequence: TGCAGTGCTAGAGCCCTGACGGGGATACTGTTTTTT.

This clonotype was counted ten times or more. The chain recombines TRBV20-1 with TRBJ1-3, with D unresolved. Germline lookup yields CDR1 DFQATT and CDR2 SNEGSKA (reference sequence). This CDR3 region has 16 residues. Deletions cut 3 bases from V and 0 bases from J, with 15 bases between. The CDR3 protein is CSARDTSADSGNTIYF. CDR3 DNA: TGCAGTGCTAGGGATACGTCAGCTGACTCTGGAAACACCATATATTTT.

This clonotype was seen only once. V is TRBV10-1 and J is TRBJ2-7, with D possibly being TRBD1 or TRBD2 (5 bases each). V was clipped by 5 bases and J by 4 bases, with 12 bases between them. The CDR3 is 13 amino acids. CDR1 WNHNN and CDR2 SYGVQD come from the germline V gene (reference sequence). This chain's CDR3 is CASSPGTGYEQYF. For the CDR3, the DNA is TGCGCCAGCAGTCCCGGGACCGGATACGAGCAGTACTTC.

This clonotype has only a few counts. The chain couples TRBV19 to TRBJ2-3; 12 bases line up with TRBD1. Germline V CDR1 and CDR2: LNHDA, SQIVND (reference sequence). CDR3 length equals 15 residues. V dropped 10 bases and J dropped 4; count of bases not matched to a gene: 9. The CDR3 coding sequence is TGTGCCACCTCCCCGGGACAGGGGGCGTCAGATACGCAGTATTTT. Amino acid sequence: CATSPGQGASDTQYF. Supplemented by reference TRBV19 and TRBJ2-3, the full variable domain reads DGGITQSPKYLFRKEGQNVTLSCEQNLNHDAMYWYRQDPGQGLRLIYYSQIVNDFQKGDIAEGYSVSREKKESFPLTVTSAQKNPTAFYLCATSPGQGASDTQYFGPGTRLTVL.

The chain employs TRBV28 and TRBJ2-7, with 7 bases fitting TRBD2. The trim removed 7 bases at V and 2 bases at J, leaving 29 bases unmatched. Germline values: CDR1 MDHEN, CDR2 SYDVKM. There are 21 residues in the CDR3. In nucleotides, the CDR3 is TGTGCCAGCACCTCAACACAGCCGGGGGGACCGATCGGGTCCGCCCCCTACGAGCAGTACTTC. It encodes CASTSTQPGGPIGSAPYEQYF.

J is TRBJ1-3 and V is TRBV6-2 or TRBV6-3; 9 bases are a match to TRBD1. The CDR3 is 15 residues long. With 4 bases clipped from V and 2 bases from J, the junction kept 3 bases outside the gene matches. Germline values: CDR1 MNHEY, CDR2 SVGEGT. For the CDR3, the DNA is TGTGCCAGCAGTTGGACAGGGGAGGCTGGAAACACCATATATTTT. Amino acid sequence: CASSWTGEAGNTIYF.

This chain joins TRBV5-1 and TRBJ1-2; 8 bases match TRBD1. The CDR3 totals 14 residues. Germline-derived CDR1 and CDR2 are SGHRS and YFSETQ. Trimming cost V 1 base and J 7 bases; bases outside gene matches: 6. Here the CDR3 DNA reads TGCGCCAGCAGCTTGTCAGGGACAGGCGGTGGCTACACCTTC. It encodes CASSLSGTGGGYTF. Complete variable domain (other parts from reference TRBV5-1 and TRBJ1-2): KAGVTQTPRYLIKTRGQQVTLSCSPISGHRSVSWYQQTPGQGLQFLFEYFSETQRNKGNFPGRFSGRQFSNSRSEMNVSTLELGDSALYLCASSLSGTGGGYTFGSGTRLTVV.

Ten or more counts support this clonotype. V gene TRBV4-2 combines with J gene TRBJ1-2; 8 bases are a match to TRBD1. J lost 5 bases, V lost 4 bases, and 6 bases had no gene match. Per the germline V gene, CDR1 is LGHNA and CDR2 is YNFKEQ. The CDR3 consists of 14 residues. CDR3 region: CASSPPTGDYGYTF. The CDR3 DNA is TGTGCCAGCAGCCCCCCGACAGGGGATTATGGCTACACCTTC.

The chain joins TRBV10-3 to TRBJ2-7; D call uncertain. CDR1 is ENHRY, CDR2 SYGVKD, per germline. Trimming took off 0 bases at V and 5 bases at J, with 8 bases between the two ends. This CDR3 has 13 residues. The CDR3 here is CAISESWVDEQYF. CDR3 nucleotide sequence: TGTGCCATCAGTGAGTCATGGGTTGACGAGCAGTACTTC.

The V call is TRBV19, the J call TRBJ1-2; possible D gene TRBD1, 6 bases. The CDR3 length is 15 residues. CDR1 and CDR2 (germline): LNHDA, SQIVND (reference sequence). V was pared by 4 bases and J by 8 bases, with 20 bases between. The CDR3 DNA sequence: TGTGCCAGTAGTACCCGGACAGCCCGAGGCTACGGCTACACCTTC. It encodes CASSTRTARGYGYTF.

The chain uses TRBV5-1 and TRBJ2-5; D perhaps matches TRBD2 (5 bases). The CDR3 contains 13 residues. V lost 6 bases to trimming and J lost 1 base, with 10 bases between them. The germline V gene has CDR1 SGHRS and CDR2 YFSETQ. The CDR3 protein is CASTLGAQETQYF. CDR3 sequence (DNA): TGCGCCAGCACCCTGGGAGCCCAAGAGACCCAGTACTTC.

This clonotype was counted a few times. V usage is TRBV9 and J usage is TRBJ2-6; D tentatively fits TRBD1 or TRBD2 (5 bases each). The CDR3 totals 17 residues. V was pared by 0 bases and J by 0 bases, with 10 bases between. Germline loops: CDR1 SGDLS, CDR2 YYNGEE. The DNA for the CDR3 is TGTGCCAGCAGCGTAGGGGGACCCCTCTCTGGGGCCAACGTCCTGACTTTC. Residues: CASSVGGPLSGANVLTF.

This chain connects TRBV11-2 to TRBJ2-2; D assignment may be TRBD1 or TRBD2 (5 bases each). V lost 0 bases to trimming and J lost 6 bases, with 14 bases between them. The CDR3 has 16 residues. Looked up from germline, CDR1 is SGHAT and CDR2 is FQNNGV. CDR3 coding DNA: TGTGCCAGCAGCTTAGATCGGGGCCCTCATTCCGGGGAGCTGTTTTTT. Translating it yields CASSLDRGPHSGELFF.

There are a few counts of this clonotype. The chain links TRBV28 to TRBJ2-3; 9 nucleotides line up with TRBD2. Germline lookup yields CDR1 MDHEN and CDR2 SYDVKM. V shed 6 bases, J shed 2 bases, and the junction held 9 bases outside the gene matches. The CDR3 covers 16 residues. The CDR3 protein is CASSSLGGGATDTQYF. CDR3 nucleotides: TGTGCCAGCAGCTCTCTGGGCGGGGGGGCCACAGATACGCAGTATTTT.

This chain joins TRBV29-1 and TRBJ1-1; D ambiguous. V was clipped by 6 bases and J by 0 bases, with 11 bases between them. The CDR3 is 13 amino acids. The germline V gene has CDR1 SQVTM and CDR2 ANQGSEA. CDR3 amino acids: CSVSQSMNTEAFF. In nucleotides, the CDR3 is TGCAGCGTGAGTCAGAGTATGAACACTGAAGCTTTCTTT.

This clonotype was seen ten or more times. This sequence joins TRBV12-3 or TRBV12-4 and TRBJ2-7; the D gene is possibly TRBD2 (5 bases). The CDR3 contains 14 residues. Trimming pared 7 bases from V and 4 bases from J, leaving 17 bases between. The DNA for the CDR3 is TGTGCCAGCACTCTCGGACGTAGGGAGTACGAGCAGTACTTC. Encoded protein: CASTLGRREYEQYF.

This clonotype was counted many times. The rearrangement joins TRBV11-2 to TRBJ2-7, with 9 bases identical to TRBD1. The V gene's germline CDR1 is SGHAT and CDR2 FQNNGV. CDR3 length: 15 amino acids. The trim removed 5 bases at V and 5 bases at J, leaving 10 bases unmatched. In DNA, the CDR3 is TGTGCCAGCAGCCTAAGATGGACAGGGGAGAACGAGCAGTACTTC. This encodes CASSLRWTGENEQYF.

The chain is built from TRBV25-1 and TRBJ1-1; 8 bases match TRBD1. The germline CDR1 and CDR2 sequences are MGHDK and SYGVNS. CDR3 length equals 18 residues. V gave up 0 bases and J gave up 1 base; unmatched junction bases: 10. CDR3 sequence (DNA): TGTGCCAGCAGTGAATATATAATACACAGGGGGTCGAACACTGAAGCTTTCTTT. It codes for CASSEYIIHRGSNTEAFF.

The CDR3 nucleotides read TGTGCCAGCAGTCCTCTGACAGGGAGGATGGACACCGGGGAGCTGTTTTTT. This encodes CASSPLTGRMDTGELFF. The chain has TRBV7-3 and TRBJ2-2; TRBD1 is a possible D gene (7 bases). This CDR3 is built from 17 residues. Between the trimmed V and J ends, which lost 6 bases and 3 bases, there was a span of 20 bases. The germline V gene encodes CDR1 SGHTA and CDR2 FQGTGA.

This clonotype has a count of ten or more. This chain joins TRBV11-2 and TRBJ1-2; the D is unclear. Trimming removed 3 bases at V and 2 bases at J, with 7 bases between. CDR3 size: 13 residues. The germline V gene encodes CDR1 SGHAT and CDR2 FQNNGV. CDR3: CASSFSYNYGYTF. The CDR3 nucleotides are TGTGCCAGCAGCTTCAGCTACAACTATGGCTACACCTTC. Full variable domain (rest looked up from reference TRBV11-2 and TRBJ1-2): EAGVAQSPRYKIIEKRQSVAFWCNPISGHATLYWYQQILGQGPKLLIQFQNNGVVDDSQLPKDRFSAERLKGVDSTLKIQPAKLEDSAVYLCASSFSYNYGYTFGSGTRLTVV.

The chain recombines TRBV3-1 with TRBJ2-6; 9 nucleotides line up with TRBD2. The CDR3 spans 18 residues. Germline V gene lookup returns CDR1 LGHDT and CDR2 YNNKEL (reference sequence). After removal of 2 bases from V and 1 base from J, the junction contained 6 bases not matched to a gene. Written as DNA, the CDR3 is TGTGCCAGCAGCCAATTTGGGCTAGCGGGGTCTGGGGCCAACGTCCTGACTTTC. It yields the protein CASSQFGLAGSGANVLTF. Using reference TRBV3-1 and TRBJ2-6 for the parts outside the CDR3, the full variable domain is DTAVSQTPKYLVTQMGNDKSIKCEQNLGHDTMYWYKQDSKKFLKIMFSYNNKELIINETVPNRFSPKSPDKAHLNLHINSLELGDSAVYFCASSQFGLAGSGANVLTFGAGSRLTVL.

This clonotype was detected many times. The rearrangement uses TRBV29-1 and TRBJ1-5; tentatively, D is TRBD1 (6 bases). The CDR3 consists of 15 residues. V was pared by 5 bases and J by 3 bases, with 17 bases between. The germline V gene has CDR1 SQVTM and CDR2 ANQGSEA. DNA for the CDR3: TGCAGCGTTCCCGCAGGGCGGGGGGCCAATCAGCCCCAGCATTTT. It codes for CSVPAGRGANQPQHF.